Listed here are 13 T cell receptor beta chains from one sample, sequenced in a study of regulatory T cells in long-lasting Graves disease. This sample's time point: persistent/refractory GD, antithyroid drugs over 5 years with positive TRAb. Following extraction of RNA from PBMCs, that RNA was used to make the TCR library. Arm-PCR with iRepertoire HTBI primers amplified the CDR3 regions for these TCR beta libraries. TCRdb re-analysed the multiplex PCR reads in MiXCR, keeping a single row per CDR3 protein. Among a few hundred thousand distinct CDR3 sequences listed, approximately 25% were seen once. The material was peripheral blood mononuclear cells (PBMCs), obtained when the disease was refractory, from a patient treated with antithyroid drugs. The receptors shown here come from a woman aged 40 to 50 with Graves disease.

The V and J genes are TRBV20-1 and TRBJ1-2; tentative D call: TRBD1 (6 bases). Trimming cost V 2 bases and J 7 bases, with 8 bases left between them. CDR3 size: 11 residues. CDR1 and CDR2 from the germline V gene are DFQATT and SNEGSKA (reference sequence). The CDR3 nucleotides read TGCAGTGCTAGACCAGGGGCTGGCTACACCTTC. Protein product: CSARPGAGYTF.

The table lists this clonotype with many counts. The chain links TRBV20-1 to TRBJ2-7; tentatively, D is TRBD2 (6 bases). Germline CDR1 is DFQATT and CDR2 is SNEGSKA (reference sequence). The CDR3 spans 13 residues. V dropped 5 bases and J dropped 1 base, with 12 bases sitting between them. In DNA form, the CDR3 reads TGCAGTGCTTCGGACTATCCTTCCTACGAGCAGTACTTC. Protein: CSASDYPSYEQYF.

This clonotype occurred many times. The chain employs TRBV10-3 and TRBJ2-5; maybe TRBD2 (6 bases). V lost 10 bases to trimming and J lost 2 bases, with 26 bases between them. The CDR3 is made up of 17 amino acids. The germline V gene has CDR1 ENHRY and CDR2 SYGVKD. CDR3 region: CATAELSVASEQETQYF. The CDR3 DNA reads as TGTGCCACCGCTGAGCTTTCTGTGGCTAGCGAACAAGAGACCCAGTACTTC.

This clonotype was seen more than once but under ten times. The CDR3 spells CASSFFTPIYAGNTIYF. CDR3 nucleotides: TGTGCCAGCAGCTTCTTCACTCCGATCTATGCTGGAAACACCATATATTTT. J is TRBJ1-3 and V is TRBV11-3; D gene uncertain. Trimming pared 3 bases from V and 2 bases from J, leaving 17 bases between. The germline V gene has CDR1 SGHNT and CDR2 YENEEA. The CDR3 length is 17 residues.

At least ten counts were recorded for this clonotype. This sequence joins TRBV12-3 or TRBV12-4 and TRBJ2-7; D gene uncertain. V lost 5 bases and J lost 0, with 11 bases in between. The CDR3 loop spans 14 amino acids. As DNA, the CDR3 is TGTGCCAGCAGTCCTTGGGGTAGCTCCTACGAGCAGTACTTC. Its protein is CASSPWGSSYEQYF.

V and J are TRBV10-3 and TRBJ1-6, with D unclear. Germline V gene data show CDR1 as ENHRY and CDR2 as SYGVKD. The germline V and J ends were trimmed by 6 bases and 8 bases, with 8 bases remaining between them. This CDR3 region has 12 residues. The CDR3 bases are TGTGCCATCAGGACTAGGGATTCACCCCTCCACTTT. Amino acid sequence: CAIRTRDSPLHF.

In its sample, this clonotype was seen many times. The chain uses TRBV2 and TRBJ2-4, with a possible D match to TRBD1 (6 bases). CDR1 and CDR2 from the germline V gene are SNHLY and FYNNEI. This CDR3 is built from 16 residues. V dropped 2 bases and J dropped 0 bases, with 11 bases sitting between them. CDR3 residues: CASSERDILAKNIQYF. For the CDR3, the DNA is TGTGCCAGCAGTGAAAGGGACATCTTAGCCAAAAACATTCAGTACTTC.

In this sample, this clonotype turned up a few times. The chain uses TRBV28 and TRBJ2-2, with a weak D call TRBD1 (5 bases). This CDR3 region has 14 residues. CDR1 is MDHEN and CDR2 is SYDVKM in the germline V gene. Trimming removed 6 bases from V and 5 bases from J, with 13 bases in between. The CDR3 protein is CASSETVTTGELFF. The CDR3 DNA is TGTGCCAGCAGCGAGACAGTTACGACCGGGGAGCTGTTTTTT.

This clonotype was picked up a small number of times. The chain couples TRBV28 to TRBJ2-2; D is uncertain. The V end was cut by 6 bases, the J end by 2 bases, with 7 bases between. The CDR3 has 13 amino acids. Looked up from germline, CDR1 is MDHEN and CDR2 is SYDVKM. The CDR3 loop reads CASRWLNTGELFF. In DNA form, the CDR3 reads TGTGCCAGCAGATGGTTAAACACCGGGGAGCTGTTTTTT.

The genes are TRBV7-9 and TRBJ2-2; maybe TRBD1 (5 bases). Per germline, CDR1 SEHNR and CDR2 FQNEAQ (reference sequence). The CDR3 length is 16 residues. V lost 5 bases and J 3 bases, leaving 16 bases between the germline ends. CDR3 nucleotide sequence: TGTGCCAGCAGCAACACAGGTGGCATACACACCGGGGAGCTGTTTTTT. Translated, it gives CASSNTGGIHTGELFF.

A few counts support this clonotype. This rearrangement joins TRBV27 to TRBJ1-4, with a tentative D call TRBD1 (6 bases). The CDR3 is 17 amino acids. The V gene's germline CDR1 is MNHEY and CDR2 SMNVEV (reference sequence). Trimming pared 6 bases from V and 3 bases from J, leaving 20 bases between. In DNA form, the CDR3 reads TGTGCCAGCAGGACGTGGGTTTCAGGGGACTCTAATGAAAAACTGTTTTTT. Translating it yields CASRTWVSGDSNEKLFF.

This clonotype was seen many times. This sequence joins TRBV29-1 and TRBJ2-2; D ambiguous. Germline V gene lookup returns CDR1 SQVTM and CDR2 ANQGSEA. V lost 4 bases, J lost 6 bases, and 9 bases lay in between. The CDR3 is 12 residues long. The CDR3: CSVGWLAGELFF. The DNA of the CDR3 is TGCAGCGTTGGCTGGCTCGCCGGGGAGCTGTTTTTT.

This rearrangement joins TRBV19 to TRBJ1-2, with 10 bases matching TRBD1. V was clipped by 1 base and J by 6 bases; unmatched bases: 5. This CDR3 spans 15 amino acids. From germline, CDR1 is LNHDA and CDR2 SQIVND (reference sequence). The DNA for the CDR3 is TGTGCCAGTAGTATAGGGGGACAGGGGACGGATGGCTACACCTTC. It codes for CASSIGGQGTDGYTF. The complete variable domain, with remaining parts taken from reference TRBV19 and TRBJ1-2, reads DGGITQSPKYLFRKEGQNVTLSCEQNLNHDAMYWYRQDPGQGLRLIYYSQIVNDFQKGDIAEGYSVSREKKESFPLTVTSAQKNPTAFYLCASSIGGQGTDGYTFGSGTRLTVV.